This TCR beta chain came from a study of shared T cell receptors in the human thymus. This table comes from immunoSEQ multiplex PCR, and its TCRdb copy is limited to in-frame clones, with some not included. Here the sample spans 450,000 to 650,000 clones, approximately 80% being singletons. This clone is a singleton in its sample. The V segment lost 5 bases and the J segment 3 bases; nucleotides outside the gene matches: 7. The CDR3 consists of 18 residues. The germline V gene has CDR1 LGHNT and CDR2 FRNRAP. The same data also contributed to another study, on human thymus T cells. Turning to that study: The study used thymus tissue resected during corrective heart surgery.

This clonotype was sampled from a boy under two years old with a congenital heart defect. The gene calls are TRBV12-5 and TRBJ2-1, with 16 bases lining up with TRBD2. Specimen: thymocytes. CDR3 DNA: TGTGCTAGTGGTCGGGGGACTAGCGGGAGGGCCGTCTACAATGAGCAGTTCTTC. The encoded protein is CASGRGTSGRAVYNEQFF.